The 7 T cell receptor beta chains in this list originate from one sample, sequenced in a study of T-cell memory formation after mild COVID-19. A single record per CDR3 protein comes from TCRdb applying MiXCR to the 5' RACE reads. The table includes more than 450,000 distinct CDR3 sequences, over 15% detected once. The sequencing input was PBMCs or a T cell subset sorted from them (not recorded which). All receptors come from an adult woman who had mild COVID-19 (a few samples of this study predate the infection). Cell type and time point are not known.

The table lists this clonotype with a few counts. This sequence joins TRBV5-1 and TRBJ2-2, with 9 positions matching TRBD1. CDR3 length: 15 amino acids. J gave up 6 bases and V 4 bases, and 7 bases lay outside the gene matches. Germline-derived CDR1 and CDR2 are SGHRS and YFSETQ. The CDR3 sequence: CASSVGDREPGELFF. The DNA for the CDR3 is TGCGCCAGCAGCGTGGGGGACAGGGAACCCGGGGAGCTGTTTTTT.

This clonotype was observed once. V is TRBV29-1 and J is TRBJ2-1, with a weak D call TRBD1 (6 bases). The V end was cut by 4 bases, the J end by 0 bases, with 13 bases between. The length of the CDR3 is 15 residues. From germline, CDR1 is SQVTM and CDR2 ANQGSEA. In DNA form, the CDR3 reads TGCAGCGTTGGGACTGGACAGAGCTCCTACAATGAGCAGTTCTTC. Its translation: CSVGTGQSSYNEQFF.

This clonotype came up a few times. Relative to the germline gene, one junction end is altered; a read error may explain this. This chain links TRBV7-7 with TRBJ1-3; TRBD1 agrees at 8 bases. This CDR3 is built from 16 residues. The germline gives CDR1 SSHAT, CDR2 FNYEAQ (reference sequence). The CDR3 DNA sequence: TGTGCTAGCAGCTTAGACAGGGGAGGACTCGGAAACACCATATATTTT. Amino acids: CASSLDRGGLGNTIYF.

The V gene is TRBV30, the J gene TRBJ2-7; D ambiguous. CDR1 GTSNPN and CDR2 SVGIG come from the germline V gene (reference sequence). The CDR3 loop spans 12 amino acids. The V end lost 2 bases, the J end lost 9 bases, and 14 bases lay between the germline ends. CDR3 sequence reads: CAWSIIAEWQYF. For the CDR3, the DNA is TGTGCCTGGAGTATTATAGCTGAATGGCAGTACTTC.

J is TRBJ2-7 and V is TRBV5-1, with TRBD1 matching 8 bases. The CDR3 loop spans 14 amino acids. Losses at the gene ends were 4 bases for V and 5 bases for J; bases not matched to a gene: 8. Germline values: CDR1 SGHRS, CDR2 YFSETQ. The DNA for the CDR3 is TGCGCCAGCAGCCAAAGGACAGGGTCCCACGAGCAGTACTTC. Translating it yields CASSQRTGSHEQYF.

The rearrangement links TRBV7-2 to TRBJ1-2, with TRBD1 identical over 9 bases. Trimming took 3 bases from V and 5 from J; bases not matched to a gene: 7. This CDR3 contains 15 residues. Germline CDR1 and CDR2: SGHTA and FQGNSA. CDR3 amino acids: CASSFRPGTGYGYTF. The CDR3 bases are TGTGCCAGCAGCTTTCGTCCCGGGACAGGGTATGGCTACACCTTC.

This clonotype showed up just once. V usage is TRBV5-1 and J usage is TRBJ2-7; the match to TRBD1 covers 8 bases. V shed 0 bases, J shed 3 bases, and the junction held 5 bases outside the gene matches. The CDR3 totals 15 residues. Per germline, CDR1 SGHRS and CDR2 YFSETQ. The CDR3 DNA sequence: TGCGCCAGCAGCTTGGGGCAGGGGGCCGACTACGAGCAGTACTTC. Translating it yields CASSLGQGADYEQYF.